The rows below give T cell receptor beta chains drawn from one sample of a study of Ad26.COV2.S vaccination and SARS-CoV-2 variants. The data were produced by immunoSEQ multiplex PCR, yet TCRdb's version contains in-frame clones alone and is incomplete. The repertoire holds about 350,000 clones, with about 87% as singletons. Sample: peripheral blood, taken in a trial of Ad26.COV2.S vaccine versus placebo. These receptors originate from a person between 18 and 60 years old who received the Ad26.COV2.S COVID-19 vaccine or a placebo. Both conserved end residues are part of each CDR3. The D gene is left open where the match is weak. Some rows mark clone size as missing; the rest say once, few, many or name a class of expanded clone.

TRBJ2-1 TRBD2 TRBV7-3 - 15 TGTGCCAGCAGCCATAGCGGGGGGGCCATCAATGAGCAGTTCTTC CASSHSGGAINEQFF
TRBJ2-7 - TRBV4-3 once 15 TGCGCCAGCAGCCAAGAACCCAGGTATGGCTACGAGCAGTACTTC CASSQEPRYGYEQYF
TRBJ2-7 - TRBV3-1/TRBV3-2 few 14 TGTGCCAGCAGCCAAGTCGTCGGGGGCGACGAGCAGTACTTC CASSQVVGGDEQYF
TRBJ2-7 - TRBV12-5 - 13 TGTGCTAGTGGTATAGGCCCGGTCTACGAGCAGTACTTC CASGIGPVYEQYF
TRBJ2-3 - TRBV7-2 - 11 TGTGCCAGCAGCTCGACAGATACGCAGTATTTT CASSSTDTQYF
TRBJ2-7 TRBD1 TRBV18 - 14 TGTGCCAGCTCACCGCTAGGGGGCCCCTACGAGCAGTACTTC CASSPLGGPYEQYF
TRBJ1-5 - TRBV27 - 16 TGTGCCAGCAGTTTGGTGCAGGGTACGAGGGGACAGCCCCAGCATTTT CASSLVQGTRGQPQHF
TRBJ2-7 - TRBV28 - 15 TGTGCCAGCAGTTTGGCCGGGACCCCGGCGTACGAGCAGTACTTC CASSLAGTPAYEQYF
TRBJ1-3 TRBD1 TRBV9 - 15 TGTGCCAGCAGCGCCAGGGGGATCCCTGGAAACACCATATATTTT CASSARGIPGNTIYF
TRBJ1-5 - TRBV2 - 15 TGTGCCAGCAGTGAAAACAGGGTTCGAATTCAGCCCCAGCATTTT CASSENRVRIQPQHF
TRBJ1-3 - TRBV4-3 - 15 TGCGCCAGCAGCCAAGATTCGAGGGGTGGAAACACCATATATTTT CASSQDSRGGNTIYF
TRBJ2-5 TRBD2 TRBV9 - 15 TGTGCCAGCAGCCCCCTGGCGGGAGGAGGGGAGACCCAGTACTTC CASSPLAGGGETQYF
TRBJ2-5 - TRBV6-1 - 16 TGTGCCAGCAGTGAATATGGGTCCCGGTTGCGAGAGACCCAGTACTTC CASSEYGSRLRETQYF
TRBJ2-7 TRBD1 TRBV5-6 few 14 TGTGCCAGCAGCTCGGGGACAGGGCCGAACGAGCAGTACTTC CASSSGTGPNEQYF
TRBJ2-7 - TRBV5-4 - 13 TGTGCCAGCAGCTTTTTTGAGACCCGCGAGCAGTACTTC CASSFFETREQYF
TRBJ1-1 - TRBV11-3 once 14 TGTGCCAGCAGTGTCGGGGGCACGAACACTGAAGCTTTCTTT CASSVGGTNTEAFF
TRBJ1-1 - TRBV30 few 13 TGTGCCTGGCGAAATGGGCAGTACACTGAAGCTTTCTTT CAWRNGQYTEAFF
TRBJ2-2 - TRBV6-2/TRBV6-3 - 15 TGTGCCAGCAGTTACGAACCTCTCACTTACGGGGAGCTGTTTTTT CASSYEPLTYGELFF
TRBJ1-2 - TRBV30 - 15 TGTGCCTCCCTTCACGCAGCCCCCTCGAGCTATGGCTACACCTTC CASLHAAPSSYGYTF
TRBJ2-2 - TRBV4-3 - 15 TGCGCCAGCAGCCAAGAGCCAGCCCTAAGCGGGGAGCTGTTTTTT CASSQEPALSGELFF
TRBJ2-1 - TRBV6-4 few 12 TGTGCCAGCAGTGACCAACACAATGAGCAGTTCTTC CASSDQHNEQFF
TRBJ1-1 - TRBV7-3 - 15 TGTGCCAGCAGCCTTCCCTCCGGGTCTTACACTGAAGCTTTCTTT CASSLPSGSYTEAFF
TRBJ2-2 TRBD1 TRBV5-1 - 15 TGCGCCAGCAGCCAGCAGGGGGCCCGAGCCGGGGAGCTGTTTTTT CASSQQGARAGELFF
TRBJ2-5 - TRBV15 - 17 TGTGCCACCAGCAGAGGGCTTCTAAGGAGGGACCAAGAGACCCAGTACTTC CATSRGLLRRDQETQYF
TRBJ2-3 TRBD2 TRBV2 - 15 TGTGCCAGCAGACTAGCGGAAATTAGCACAGATACGCAGTATTTT CASRLAEISTDTQYF
TRBJ1-1 TRBD1 TRBV27 - 14 TGTGCCAGCAGTTTATCTCAGGGGGCCACTGAAGCTTTCTTT CASSLSQGATEAFF
TRBJ1-4 - TRBV27 - 12 TGTGCCAGCAGTTCGGTTGGCGAAAAACTGTTTTTT CASSSVGEKLFF
TRBJ1-5 TRBD1 TRBV19 - 17 TGTGCCAGTAGTAGAATAGGACAGGGCCATAGCAATCAGCCCCAGCATTTT CASSRIGQGHSNQPQHF
TRBJ2-7 - TRBV10-3 few 13 TGTGCCATCAGCCATGACAGGAACTACGAGCAGTACTTC CAISHDRNYEQYF
TRBJ1-5 - TRBV21-1 once 17 TGTGCCAGCAGCAAAGTCACCATGGCAGGGAGTAATCAGCCCCAGCATTTT CASSKVTMAGSNQPQHF
TRBJ1-1 TRBD1 TRBV6-2/TRBV6-3 - 17 TGTGCCAGCAGTTCCTCCGCAACAGGGGGCCTGAACACTGAAGCTTTCTTT CASSSSATGGLNTEAFF
TRBJ1-5 - TRBV27 - 13 TGTGCCAGCAGTTTACTCCTAAATCAGCCCCAGCATTTT CASSLLLNQPQHF
TRBJ2-1 TRBD2 TRBV7-2 - 18 TGTGCCAGCAGCTTAGGATTGTTAGCGGGGGCAATATCCAATGAGCAGTTCTTC CASSLGLLAGAISNEQFF
TRBJ1-2 - TRBV7-3 - 14 TGTGCCAGCAGCTCATCCGGGACTGACTATGGCTACACCTTC CASSSSGTDYGYTF
TRBJ2-1 TRBD2 TRBV30 once 16 TGTGCCTGGAAAGAAACCGGGACTAGCAGACACAATGAGCAGTTCTTC CAWKETGTSRHNEQFF
TRBJ1-2 - TRBV7-2 - 16 TGTGCCAGCAGCCCGCGGACAGCCCTTCCCGGCTATGGCTACACCTTC CASSPRTALPGYGYTF
TRBJ2-3 TRBD2 TRBV4-3 once 16 TGCGCCAGCAGCCAAGAGCTAGCGGGGGGGCACTATACGCAGTATTTT CASSQELAGGHYTQYF
TRBJ2-1 - TRBV5-3 few 12 TGTGCCAGCCCCTGGACGGACACAGTCAGGTTCTTC CASPWTDTVRFF
TRBJ2-1 - TRBV5-5 many 12 TGTGCCAGCAGCCGGGACTACAATGAGCAGTTCTTC CASSRDYNEQFF
TRBJ2-5 TRBD2 TRBV3-1/TRBV3-2 once 17 TGTGCCAGCAGCCCAGAGGCGAGCGGGAGATTCCAAGAGACCCAGTACTTC CASSPEASGRFQETQYF
TRBJ2-7 - TRBV9 - 14 TGTGCCAGCACCCCGGACACCCACCACGCCAGGCAGTACTTC CASTPDTHHARQYF
TRBJ1-5 - TRBV7-9 - 14 TGTGCCAGCAGCTTAAGTGGAGGCAATCAGCCCCAGCATTTT CASSLSGGNQPQHF
TRBJ2-1 - TRBV15 - 15 TGTGCCACCAGCCTACGTGGGGGGGCGTACAATGAGCAGTTCTTC CATSLRGGAYNEQFF
TRBJ2-3 TRBD2 TRBV4-3 - 16 TGCGCCAGCAGCCAAGATAGGCTAGCGGGGGGTTATACGCAGTATTTT CASSQDRLAGGYTQYF
TRBJ1-4 TRBD1 TRBV5-5 - 15 TGTGCCAGCAGCCGGACAGGGGTTAACAATGAAAAACTGTTTTTT CASSRTGVNNEKLFF
TRBJ2-7 - TRBV6-5 - 14 TGTGCCAGCAGTTACCGGGACGGCTCCTACGAGCAGTACTTC CASSYRDGSYEQYF
TRBJ1-3 - TRBV21-1 - 14 TGTGCCACCACAGGGGGCAGAGCTGGAAACACCATATATTTT CATTGGRAGNTIYF
TRBJ1-1 - TRBV11-1 - 14 TGTGCCAGCACCTTGGGACCGACGAACACTGAAGCTTTCTTT CASTLGPTNTEAFF
TRBJ1-1 - TRBV4-1 - 14 TGCGCCAGCAGCCATGTAGGGGATTCCACTGAAGCTTTCTTT CASSHVGDSTEAFF
TRBJ2-7 - TRBV5-5 - 12 TGTGCCAGCAGCTTGGCGGACTACGAGCAGTACTTC CASSLADYEQYF
TRBJ2-5 - TRBV7-3 - 13 TGTGCCAGCAGCTTAGATCGCCAAGAGACCCAGTACTTC CASSLDRQETQYF
TRBJ1-5 - TRBV7-9 - 13 TGTGCCAGCAGCTTAGGGGCCGCGCAGCCCCAGCATTTT CASSLGAAQPQHF
TRBJ2-2 - TRBV28 - 16 TGTGCCAGCAGTTCCCCTGGAAGTTTGGGTACCGGGGAGCTGTTTTTT CASSSPGSLGTGELFF
TRBJ2-7 - TRBV30 many 13 TGTGCCTGGAGTGTCCGGACAAACAGAGAGCAGTACTTC CAWSVRTNREQYF
TRBJ1-2 TRBD1 TRBV6-1 - 14 TGTGCCAGCAGTGAAGGGACGGGACAGCGGGCGTACACCTTC CASSEGTGQRAYTF
TRBJ2-1 TRBD2 TRBV6-2/TRBV6-3 - 18 TGTGCCAGCAGTAAATGGACTAGCGGGGCCTTATGGCTCACTGAGCAGTTCTTC CASSKWTSGALWLTEQFF
TRBJ2-1 - TRBV30 - 15 TGTGCCTGGAGCCCCTTTGTATTAGTCGACAATGAGCAGTTCTTC CAWSPFVLVDNEQFF
TRBJ1-5 - TRBV4-1 few 16 TGCGCCAGCAGCCAAGAAGAAGGGAATTTAGGTCAGCCCCAGCATTTT CASSQEEGNLGQPQHF
TRBJ2-1 TRBD2 TRBV15 - 16 TGTGCCACCAGCAGAGATCCGCGGGAGGACCGTATTAAGCAGTTCTTC CATSRDPREDRIKQFF